This entry lists 23 T cell receptor beta chains sequenced from one sample in a study of shared clonotypes between healthy human individuals. Sequencing used immunoSEQ multiplex PCR; TCRdb keeps in-frame clones, though not all of them. This sample has fewer than 2.5 million clones, with 93% found just once. The sequenced sample was naive CD4+ T cells from PBMCs. Subset meaning: CD45RA+ positively selected. Receptors originate from a man in his late teens or twenties in good health. Some clones in this sample may be carry-over from other donors' samples.

On this clone: The sample carries other DNA sequences with the same CDR3. This sequence joins TRBV5-1 and TRBJ1-2, with D tentatively TRBD1 (5 bases). Germline V gene sequence: CDR1 SGHRS, CDR2 YFSETQ. V lost 1 base, J lost 8 bases, and 12 bases lay in between. The CDR3 contains 13 residues. CDR3: CASSLRGQGGYTF. The CDR3, as DNA: TGCGCCAGCAGCTTGAGGGGCCAAGGGGGCTACACCTTC.

This clone was recorded once. The chain couples TRBV28 to TRBJ1-5; TRBD1 aligns across 10 bases. The length of the CDR3 is 14 residues. V shed 6 bases, J shed 5 bases, and the junction held 4 bases outside the gene matches. The germline gives CDR1 MDHEN, CDR2 SYDVKM. In DNA form, the CDR3 reads TGTGCCAGCAGAGGGACAGGGGATCATCAGCCCCAGCATTTT. It translates to CASRGTGDHQPQHF. Supplemented by reference TRBV28 and TRBJ1-5, the full variable domain reads DVKVTQSSRYLVKRTGEKVFLECVQDMDHENMFWYRQDPGLGLRLIYFSYDVKMKEKGDIPEGYSVSREKKERFSLILESASTNQTSMYLCASRGTGDHQPQHFGDGTRLSIL.

The V gene is TRBV19, the J gene TRBJ2-7; D is ambiguous. Looked up from germline, CDR1 is LNHDA and CDR2 is SQIVND (reference sequence). V was shortened by 7 bases and J by 7 bases, with 26 bases between the two germline ends. The CDR3 totals 16 residues. DNA of the CDR3: TGTGCCAGTACCGAGGTGGGCGGCGCCTCCCCGGGTGAGCAGTACTTC. Translation: CASTEVGGASPGEQYF.

V gene TRBV28 combines with J gene TRBJ1-2, with 7 bases fitting TRBD1. There are 16 residues in the CDR3. Germline loops: CDR1 MDHEN, CDR2 SYDVKM. The V and J ends lost 1 base and 10 bases, in that order; junction bases with no gene match: 15. The CDR3 DNA reads TGTGCCAGCAGTTTATTTCTCCGGGGGACAGAGTTTGACTACACCTTC. This codes for CASSLFLRGTEFDYTF.

This rearrangement joins TRBV27 to TRBJ2-1, with D possibly TRBD1 on 6 matching bases. This CDR3 spans 17 amino acids. V was trimmed by 4 bases and J by 6 bases, leaving 22 bases between them. Per the germline V gene, CDR1 is MNHEY and CDR2 is SMNVEV (reference sequence). CDR3 in DNA: TGTGCCAGCAGTTCCCCGGGCCGGGACAAAGGAGGCAATGAGCAGTTCTTC. Translation: CASSSPGRDKGGNEQFF.

DNA of the CDR3: TGTGCCAGCAGCCCTGATGCCGGGACCATCACAGATACGCAGTATTTT. It encodes CASSPDAGTITDTQYF. The chain joins TRBV5-4 to TRBJ2-3; D may be TRBD1 or TRBD2 (5 bases each). The length of the CDR3 is 16 residues. Looked up from germline, CDR1 is SGHNT and CDR2 is YYREEE (reference sequence). The V end lost 4 bases, the J end lost 2 bases, and 17 bases lay between the germline ends.

The chain uses TRBV7-3 and TRBJ2-3; 8 bases match TRBD1. With V trimmed by 1 base and J by 6 bases, 15 bases remained unmatched. The CDR3 runs 18 residues. CDR1 and CDR2 from the germline V gene are SGHTA and FQGTGA. The CDR3 reads CASSLNAPGAGGLDTQYF. The CDR3 bases are TGTGCCAGCAGCTTAAACGCCCCAGGGGCAGGGGGCTTGGATACGCAGTATTTT.

This clone has only one observation. The V gene is TRBV6-4, the J gene TRBJ2-1, with 11 bases lining up with TRBD2. V dropped 2 bases and J dropped 5; count of bases not matched to a gene: 2. The germline CDR1 and CDR2 sequences are MRHNA and SNTAGT. This CDR3 spans 15 amino acids. The DNA of the CDR3 is TGTGCCAGCAGTGACGCTAGCGGGAGGCACAATGAGCAGTTCTTC. Translated: CASSDASGRHNEQFF.

This clone was recorded once. The J gene is TRBJ2-3, the V gene TRBV27; a possible D gene is TRBD1 (6 bases). The germline CDR1 and CDR2 sequences are MNHEY and SMNVEV (reference sequence). The CDR3 loop spans 17 amino acids. Trimming removed 5 bases at V and 3 bases at J, with 21 bases between. The CDR3 loop reads CASSVTGFPEGTDTQYF. The DNA for the CDR3 is TGTGCCAGCAGTGTGACAGGATTTCCCGAGGGAACAGATACGCAGTATTTT.

CDR3 loop: CASTLPGTGELFF. The CDR3 DNA reads TGTGCCAGCACCCTACCGGGCACCGGGGAGCTGTTTTTT. The chain is built from TRBV6-5 and TRBJ2-2; D is uncertain. V was trimmed by 7 bases and J by 4 bases, leaving 10 bases between them. Germline-derived CDR1 and CDR2 are MNHEY and SVGAGI. This CDR3 is 13 amino acids long.

This clone was detected only once. This chain links TRBV7-2 with TRBJ2-7; TRBD1 might be the D (6 bases). This CDR3 is built from 16 residues. Between the trimmed V and J ends, which lost 1 base and 2 bases, there was a span of 15 bases. Germline V CDR1 and CDR2: SGHTA, FQGNSA. The CDR3: CASSLVAGVAPYEQYF. The CDR3 coding sequence is TGTGCCAGCAGCTTAGTTGCAGGGGTTGCCCCCTACGAGCAGTACTTC.

This chain joins TRBV7-2 and TRBJ2-2; 11 positions agree with TRBD2. V gave up 5 bases and J gave up 4 bases; unmatched junction bases: 3. CDR1 and CDR2 from the germline V gene are SGHTA and FQGNSA. The CDR3 covers 15 residues. In DNA form, the CDR3 reads TGTGCCAGCAGCAATAGCGGGAGGGCCACCGGGGAGCTGTTTTTT. It translates to CASSNSGRATGELFF.

This chain uses TRBV6-6 with TRBJ2-1, with 10 positions matching TRBD2. V gave up 5 bases and J gave up 7 bases; unmatched junction bases: 11. This CDR3 spans 16 amino acids. The germline gives CDR1 MNHNY, CDR2 SVGAGI (reference sequence). The CDR3 loop reads CASSPNLAGVYNEQFF. The CDR3 DNA reads as TGTGCCAGCAGTCCGAACCTAGCGGGAGTGTATAATGAGCAGTTCTTC.

This sequence joins TRBV10-3 and TRBJ2-1, with 7 bases identical to TRBD1. The germline gives CDR1 ENHRY, CDR2 SYGVKD. The V gene end was trimmed by 6 bases and the J gene end by 9 bases; junction bases not matched to a gene: 14. The CDR3 runs to 15 residues. The CDR3: CAISPGTVARGEQFF. In DNA, the CDR3 is TGTGCCATCAGCCCAGGGACAGTAGCTCGAGGTGAGCAGTTCTTC.

The V and J genes are TRBV4-3 and TRBJ2-3, with TRBD2 matching over 10 bases. The CDR3 is 19 amino acids. The V and J ends lost 0 bases and 0 bases, in that order; junction bases with no gene match: 9. Germline V CDR1 and CDR2: LGHNA, YSLEER. The chain's CDR3 is CASSQDGTSGRGSTDTQYF. Written as DNA, the CDR3 is TGCGCCAGCAGCCAAGATGGCACGAGCGGGAGGGGGAGCACAGATACGCAGTATTTT.

Only one count was recorded for this clone. The chain recombines TRBV6-1 with TRBJ1-2, with a possible D match to TRBD1 (5 bases). This CDR3 is 13 amino acids long. Deletions cut 2 bases from V and 7 bases from J, with 11 bases between. From germline, CDR1 is MNHNS and CDR2 SASEGT. CDR3 DNA sequence: TGTGCCAGCAGTGAACAGGGCCAGAGTGGCTACACCTTC. It codes for CASSEQGQSGYTF.

The chain employs TRBV4-3 and TRBJ2-7, with D possibly being TRBD1 (5 bases). This CDR3 has 16 residues. Germline values: CDR1 LGHNA, CDR2 YSLEER. The V and J ends lost 0 bases and 6 bases respectively, with 18 bases between them. The CDR3 is CASSQDLRGLYGEQYF. The CDR3 DNA reads as TGCGCCAGCAGCCAAGATCTAAGGGGCTTATACGGCGAGCAGTACTTC.

This chain links TRBV7-2 with TRBJ2-3, with D hard to call. The germline gives CDR1 SGHTA, CDR2 FQGNSA. The CDR3 has 15 amino acids. The ends were cut back, 5 bases at V and 6 bases at J, with 18 bases in the middle. CDR3 residues: CASSQRSPGPDTQYF. The DNA of the CDR3 is TGTGCCAGCAGCCAGAGGTCTCCCGGACCCGATACGCAGTATTTT.

The J gene is TRBJ2-7, the V gene TRBV30; D gene ambiguous. The germline V gene encodes CDR1 GTSNPN and CDR2 SVGIG (reference sequence). The germline V and J ends were trimmed by 0 bases and 5 bases, with 14 bases remaining between them. The CDR3 length is 14 residues. In nucleotides, the CDR3 is TGTGCCTGGAGTGTACTGCAAGGGATCCACGAGCAGTACTTC. It codes for CAWSVLQGIHEQYF.

Regarding this clone: The same CDR3 arises from other DNA sequences in this sample as well. The chain employs TRBV6-5 and TRBJ1-1; no reliable D call. The V and J ends lost 5 bases and 0 bases respectively, with 10 bases between them. The CDR3 contains 14 residues. Germline V gene data show CDR1 as MNHEY and CDR2 as SVGAGI. The CDR3 loop reads CASSPTALNTEAFF. The CDR3 DNA sequence: TGTGCCAGCAGTCCCACCGCCTTGAACACTGAAGCTTTCTTT.

This chain connects TRBV27 to TRBJ1-2; D may be TRBD1 (6 bases). V lost 2 bases and J lost 6, with 13 bases in between. The CDR3 contains 14 residues. Germline CDR1 and CDR2: MNHEY and SMNVEV (reference sequence). CDR3 protein: CASSLGRGIHGYTF. The CDR3 DNA is TGTGCCAGCAGTTTAGGCAGGGGAATTCATGGCTACACCTTC.

The chain combines TRBV7-9 with TRBJ1-2, with 7 bases matching TRBD1. The CDR3 has 13 residues. The trim removed 5 bases at V and 2 bases at J, leaving 2 bases unmatched. Germline V CDR1 and CDR2: SEHNR, FQNEAQ (reference sequence). The CDR3 DNA reads TGTGCCAGCAGCAAGGACAGGAACTATGGCTACACCTTC. It codes for CASSKDRNYGYTF.

Worth noting for this clone: Additional DNA sequences in this sample encode the identical CDR3. J is TRBJ2-3 and V is TRBV9; 12 bases fit TRBD2. This CDR3 spans 15 amino acids. Germline V gene lookup returns CDR1 SGDLS and CDR2 YYNGEE. Trimming at V came to 5 bases and at J to 3 bases, leaving 4 bases not matched to a gene. CDR3 residues: CASSGTSGRTDTQYF. The CDR3 DNA is TGTGCCAGCAGTGGAACTAGCGGGAGGACAGATACGCAGTATTTT.